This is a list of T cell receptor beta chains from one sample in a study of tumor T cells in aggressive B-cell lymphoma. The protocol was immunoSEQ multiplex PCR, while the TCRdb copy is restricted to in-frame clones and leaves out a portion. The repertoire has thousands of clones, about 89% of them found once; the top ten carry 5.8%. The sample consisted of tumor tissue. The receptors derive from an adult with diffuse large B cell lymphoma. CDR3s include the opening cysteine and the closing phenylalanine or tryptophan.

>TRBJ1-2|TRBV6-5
CASSYGGSYYGYTF
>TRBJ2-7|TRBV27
CASSLVGGRGEQYF
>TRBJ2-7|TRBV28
CASKTVYEQYF
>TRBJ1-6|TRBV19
CASSIWDMRPSPLHF
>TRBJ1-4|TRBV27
CASGGQGARKLFF
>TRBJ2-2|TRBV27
CASSFLLAGGTGELFF
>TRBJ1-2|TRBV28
CASRTGGNYGYTF
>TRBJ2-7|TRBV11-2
CASSSLAALEQYF
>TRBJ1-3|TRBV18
CASSPPGDSGNTIYF
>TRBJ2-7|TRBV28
CASSRTPYEQYF
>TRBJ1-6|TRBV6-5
CASSLNWRAAESPLHF